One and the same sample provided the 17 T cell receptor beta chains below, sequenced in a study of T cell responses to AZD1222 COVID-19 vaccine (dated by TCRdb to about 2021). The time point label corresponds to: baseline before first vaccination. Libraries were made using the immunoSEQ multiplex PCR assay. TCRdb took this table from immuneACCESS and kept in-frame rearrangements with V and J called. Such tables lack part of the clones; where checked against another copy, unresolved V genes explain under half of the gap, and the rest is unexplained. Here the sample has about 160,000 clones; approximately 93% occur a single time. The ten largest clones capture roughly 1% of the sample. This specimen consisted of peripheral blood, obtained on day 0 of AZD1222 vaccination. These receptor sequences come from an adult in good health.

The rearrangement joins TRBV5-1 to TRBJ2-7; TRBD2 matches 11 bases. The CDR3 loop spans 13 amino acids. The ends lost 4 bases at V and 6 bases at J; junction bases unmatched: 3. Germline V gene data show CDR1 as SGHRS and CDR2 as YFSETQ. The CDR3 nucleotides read TGCGCCAGCAGCCGAGGGACTAGCGGCGAGCAGTACTTC. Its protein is CASSRGTSGEQYF. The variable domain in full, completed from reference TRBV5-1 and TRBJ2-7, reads KAGVTQTPRYLIKTRGQQVTLSCSPISGHRSVSWYQQTPGQGLQFLFEYFSETQRNKGNFPGRFSGRQFSNSRSEMNVSTLELGDSALYLCASSRGTSGEQYFGPGTRLTVT.

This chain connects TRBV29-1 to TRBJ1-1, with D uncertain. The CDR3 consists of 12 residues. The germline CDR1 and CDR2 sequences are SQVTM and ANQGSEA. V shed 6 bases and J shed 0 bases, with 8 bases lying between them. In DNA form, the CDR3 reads TGCAGCGTGGACCCAATGAACACTGAAGCTTTCTTT. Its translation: CSVDPMNTEAFF.

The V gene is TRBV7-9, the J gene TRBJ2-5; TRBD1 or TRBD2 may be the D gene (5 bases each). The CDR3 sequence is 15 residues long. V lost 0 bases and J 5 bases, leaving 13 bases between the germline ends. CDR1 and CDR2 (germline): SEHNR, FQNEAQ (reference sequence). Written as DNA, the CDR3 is TGTGCCAGCAGCTTAGCGGGACCCTGGGACGAGACCCAGTACTTC. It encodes CASSLAGPWDETQYF.

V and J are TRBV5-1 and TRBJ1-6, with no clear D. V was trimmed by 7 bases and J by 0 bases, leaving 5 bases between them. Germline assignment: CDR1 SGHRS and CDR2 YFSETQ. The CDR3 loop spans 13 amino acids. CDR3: CASRSSYNSPLHF. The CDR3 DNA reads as TGCGCCAGCCGATCCTCCTATAATTCACCCCTCCACTTT.

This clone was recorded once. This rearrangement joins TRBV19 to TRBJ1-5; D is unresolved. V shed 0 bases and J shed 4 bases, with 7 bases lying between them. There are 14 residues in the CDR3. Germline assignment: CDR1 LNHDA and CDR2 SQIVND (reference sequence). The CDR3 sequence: CASSIEGWNQPQHF. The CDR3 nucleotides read TGTGCCAGTAGTATAGAAGGGTGGAATCAGCCCCAGCATTTT.

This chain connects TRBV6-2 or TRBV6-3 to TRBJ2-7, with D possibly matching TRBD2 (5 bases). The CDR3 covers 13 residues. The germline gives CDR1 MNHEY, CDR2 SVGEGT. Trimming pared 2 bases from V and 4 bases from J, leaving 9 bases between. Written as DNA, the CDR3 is TGTGCCAGCAGTTACGAAGGCGGGTACGAGCAGTACTTC. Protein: CASSYEGGYEQYF.

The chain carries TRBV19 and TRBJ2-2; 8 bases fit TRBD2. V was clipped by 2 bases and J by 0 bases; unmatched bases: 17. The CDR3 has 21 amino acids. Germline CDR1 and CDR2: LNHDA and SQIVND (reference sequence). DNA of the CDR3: TGTGCCAGTAGTATAATTATTCAGCGGGGGACCAAATATGCGAACACCGGGGAGCTGTTTTTT. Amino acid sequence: CASSIIIQRGTKYANTGELFF.

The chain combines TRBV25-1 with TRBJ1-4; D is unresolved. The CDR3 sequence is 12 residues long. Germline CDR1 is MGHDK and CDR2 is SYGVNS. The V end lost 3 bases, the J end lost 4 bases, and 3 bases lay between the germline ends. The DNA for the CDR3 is TGTGCCAGCAGTGAGCATAATGAAAAACTGTTTTTT. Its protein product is CASSEHNEKLFF.

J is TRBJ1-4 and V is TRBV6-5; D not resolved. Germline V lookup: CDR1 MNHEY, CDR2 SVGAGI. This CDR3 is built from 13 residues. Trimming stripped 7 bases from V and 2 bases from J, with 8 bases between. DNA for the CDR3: TGTGCCAGCAAATTCTCCACTAATGAAAAACTGTTTTTT. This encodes CASKFSTNEKLFF.

DNA for the CDR3: TGTGCCAGCAGTTTATCCGTGGGATCGCTTTTGGACTATGGCTACACCTTC. It encodes CASSLSVGSLLDYGYTF. The chain carries TRBV27 and TRBJ1-2, with D uncertain. This CDR3 is 17 amino acids long. From germline, CDR1 is MNHEY and CDR2 SMNVEV (reference sequence). The V end lost 0 bases, the J end lost 3 bases, and 17 bases lay between the germline ends.

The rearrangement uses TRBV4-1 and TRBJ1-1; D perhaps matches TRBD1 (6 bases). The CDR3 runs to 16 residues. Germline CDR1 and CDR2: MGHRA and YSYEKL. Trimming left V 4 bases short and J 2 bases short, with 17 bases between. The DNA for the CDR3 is TGCGCCAGCAGCCCTACGGGAAGAGGGGGAAACACTGAAGCTTTCTTT. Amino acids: CASSPTGRGGNTEAFF.

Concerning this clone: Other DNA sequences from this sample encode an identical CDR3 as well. This CDR3 reads CASSFLNEQFF. The CDR3 bases are TGTGCCAGCAGTTTTTTAAATGAGCAGTTCTTC. The chain carries TRBV12-3 or TRBV12-4 and TRBJ2-1, with D hard to call. V was cut by 3 bases and J by 7 bases, with 4 bases left in between. This CDR3 spans 11 amino acids.

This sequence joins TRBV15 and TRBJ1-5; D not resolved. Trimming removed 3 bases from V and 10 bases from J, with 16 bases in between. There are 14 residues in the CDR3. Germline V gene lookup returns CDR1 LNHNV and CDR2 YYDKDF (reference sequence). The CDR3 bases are TGTGCCACCAGCAGGGCACAAGGTTCTTTACCCCAGCATTTT. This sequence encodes CATSRAQGSLPQHF.

CDR3 region: CASSPGSSSPLHF. CDR3 sequence (DNA): TGTGCCAGCAGCCCGGGCTCGTCGTCACCCCTCCACTTT. This chain connects TRBV5-4 to TRBJ1-6; D gene ambiguous. The CDR3 extends over 13 amino acids. In germline, CDR1 is SGHNT, CDR2 YYREEE (reference sequence). Trimming removed 4 bases from V and 10 bases from J, with 12 bases in between.

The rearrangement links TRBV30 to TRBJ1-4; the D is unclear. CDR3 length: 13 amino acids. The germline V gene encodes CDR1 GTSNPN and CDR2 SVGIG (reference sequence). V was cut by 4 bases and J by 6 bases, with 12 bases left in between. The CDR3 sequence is CAWTQDPYEKLFF. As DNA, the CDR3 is TGTGCCTGGACTCAGGACCCTTATGAAAAACTGTTTTTT.

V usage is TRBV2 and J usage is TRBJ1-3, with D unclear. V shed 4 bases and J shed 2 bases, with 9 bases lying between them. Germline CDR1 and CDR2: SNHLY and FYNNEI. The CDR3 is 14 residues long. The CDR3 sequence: CASSVEGAGNTIYF. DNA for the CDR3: TGTGCCAGCAGTGTGGAGGGCGCTGGAAACACCATATATTTT.

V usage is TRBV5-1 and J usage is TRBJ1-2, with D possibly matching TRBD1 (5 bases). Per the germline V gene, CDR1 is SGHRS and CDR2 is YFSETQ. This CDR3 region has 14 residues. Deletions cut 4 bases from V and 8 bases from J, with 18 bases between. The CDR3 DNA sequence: TGCGCCAGCAGCATGGGGACGGCCCGATGGGGCTACACCTTC. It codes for CASSMGTARWGYTF.